This T cell receptor beta chain was captured by sequencing in a study of shared clonotypes between healthy human individuals. In the study overall: Every donor yielded three CD4 naive, three CD4 memory, two CD8 naive and one CD8 memory plate.

Each subset's genomic DNA was shared equally among a number of immunoSEQ plates. Assay: immunoSEQ multiplex PCR; the TCRdb copy retains only in-frame clones and omits some. The sample lists roughly 2,000,000 clones, approximately 94% occurring once. CD8 cells regarded as naive lacked CD45RO, were positively chosen for CCR7, and omitted terminally differentiated effector memory CD45RA+ cells. Adult Caucasians living in Nashville, Tennessee made up all of the donors. Germline V lookup: CDR1 SGHAT, CDR2 FQNNGV. This CDR3 is built from 12 residues. The ends lost 5 bases at V and 9 bases at J; junction bases unmatched: 5.

The sequenced sample was naive CD8+ T cells sorted from blood. The origin of this receptor is a man aged 18 to 30 in good health. The rearrangement uses TRBV11-2 and TRBJ2-7; 9 bases fit TRBD1. The CDR3 sequence: CASSTQGAGQYF. As DNA, the CDR3 is TGTGCCAGCAGCACACAGGGGGCAGGGCAGTACTTC.